The 12 T cell receptor beta chains presented below share a single source sample, sequenced in a study of T cells in Graves' hyperthyroidism and ophthalmopathy. It was RNA transcripts that yielded the amplified TCR beta CDR3 regions. A first-round RT-PCR of the TCR CDR3 used the HTBI primer set. TCRdb reprocessed the multiplex PCR reads with MiXCR, giving one entry per CDR3 protein. The table includes under 650,000 distinct CDR3 sequences, about 16% detected once. Sequenced input: blood. All receptors come from a woman aged 25 to 39 with Graves' hyperthyroidism.

The gene calls are TRBV11-3 and TRBJ2-7; 8 bases map to TRBD2. The V gene's germline CDR1 is SGHNT and CDR2 YENEEA. The CDR3 runs 14 residues. V trimming: 4 bases; J trimming: 6 bases; junction bases outside the gene matches: 8. CDR3 protein: CASSSGLGTGEQYF. The CDR3 bases are TGTGCCAGCAGCTCGGGACTAGGAACGGGCGAGCAGTACTTC.

This clonotype was recorded at least ten times. The chain recombines TRBV28 with TRBJ2-7; D gene uncertain. CDR1 is MDHEN, CDR2 SYDVKM, per germline. Trimming pared 6 bases from V and 1 base from J, leaving 13 bases between. This CDR3 is 14 amino acids long. DNA of the CDR3: TGTGCCAGCAGCGGGTTGGCAACTTCCTACGAGCAGTACTTC. Its translation is CASSGLATSYEQYF.

The chain joins TRBV5-6 to TRBJ1-5; no clear D. Germline CDR1 SGHDT, CDR2 YYEEEE. Trimming took off 0 bases at V and 1 base at J, with 8 bases between the two ends. CDR3 size: 15 residues. Here the CDR3 DNA reads TGTGCCAGCAGCTTGGGTCTAGAAAGCAATCAGCCCCAGCATTTT. It encodes CASSLGLESNQPQHF.

This clonotype was picked up many times. This chain joins TRBV11-2 and TRBJ2-1; D not resolved. The germline gives CDR1 SGHAT, CDR2 FQNNGV. Between the trimmed V and J ends, which lost 4 bases and 8 bases, there was a span of 9 bases. This CDR3 is 12 amino acids long. CDR3 sequence (DNA): TGTGCCAGCAGCTCCTCCTCAGATGAGCAGTTCTTC. Translation: CASSSSSDEQFF.

This clonotype was seen a few times. The chain uses TRBV6-1 and TRBJ2-2; TRBD2 aligns across 10 bases. Trimming took 8 bases from V and 3 from J; bases not matched to a gene: 15. This CDR3 comprises 18 residues. Germline CDR1 and CDR2: MNHNS and SASEGT. For the CDR3, the DNA is TGTGCCAGCGCGAGGGCTAGCGGGAGAATAGGTTACACCGGGGAGCTGTTTTTT. Translating gives CASARASGRIGYTGELFF.

This clonotype has more than one count but fewer than ten. The CDR3 sequence is CASSHDRSNTDTQYF. Written as DNA, the CDR3 is TGTGCCAGCAGCCACGACAGATCTAACACAGATACGCAGTATTTT. J is TRBJ2-3 and V is TRBV9, with D possibly matching TRBD1 (5 bases). The CDR3 is 15 residues long. V was pared by 4 bases and J by 2 bases, with 14 bases between. Looked up from germline, CDR1 is SGDLS and CDR2 is YYNGEE.

Ten or more counts support this clonotype. This chain joins TRBV5-1 and TRBJ2-7; the match to TRBD1 covers 8 bases. This CDR3 comprises 16 residues. Germline CDR1 reads SGHRS; CDR2 reads YFSETQ. V lost 3 bases and J lost 1; bases outside the gene matches: 9. Here the CDR3 reads CASSSNQGAFSYEQYF. The DNA for the CDR3 is TGCGCCAGCAGCTCCAACCAGGGGGCGTTTTCCTACGAGCAGTACTTC.

The rearrangement joins TRBV7-3 to TRBJ1-1; D is unresolved. Germline V gene lookup returns CDR1 SGHTA and CDR2 FQGTGA. Trimming stripped 5 bases from V and 4 bases from J, with 11 bases between. The CDR3 runs to 13 residues. The CDR3 DNA is TGTGCCAGCAGCCCCCAGGTTGGCACTGAAGCTTTCTTT. Residues: CASSPQVGTEAFF.

With regard to this clonotype: A much more abundant neighbour one base away suggests this may be a read error. The chain couples TRBV30 to TRBJ2-7; the D is unclear. This CDR3 contains 11 residues. CDR1 is GTSNPN, CDR2 SVGIG, per germline (reference sequence). V lost 2 bases and J 6 bases, leaving 8 bases between the germline ends. In DNA, the CDR3 is TGTGCCTGGAGTACAGAGATCGAGCAGTACTTC. Translated, it gives CAWSTEIEQYF.

The chain joins TRBV7-9 to TRBJ1-2; D is unclear. CDR3 length: 14 residues. The germline V gene encodes CDR1 SEHNR and CDR2 FQNEAQ (reference sequence). V was cut by 2 bases and J by 3 bases, with 10 bases left in between. The DNA for the CDR3 is TGTGCCAGCAGCTTACAGGACTACGACTATGGCTACACCTTC. It specifies CASSLQDYDYGYTF.

This clonotype has at least ten counts. This chain joins TRBV5-1 and TRBJ1-1; D is undetermined. Trimming shortened V by 0 bases and J by 0 bases, and 9 bases separated the two germline ends. The CDR3 is 15 residues long. Germline CDR1 and CDR2: SGHRS and YFSETQ. CDR3: CASSLAAVMNTEAFF. In DNA form, the CDR3 reads TGCGCCAGCAGCTTGGCCGCAGTGATGAACACTGAAGCTTTCTTT.

This clonotype was observed many times. The chain joins TRBV25-1 to TRBJ2-7, with D possibly being TRBD2 (5 bases). CDR3 length: 14 amino acids. Trimming stripped 6 bases from V and 0 bases from J, with 12 bases between. CDR1 and CDR2 from the germline V gene are MGHDK and SYGVNS. This CDR3 reads CASRRAGSSYEQYF. For the CDR3, the DNA is TGTGCCAGCAGGAGAGCTGGGAGCTCCTACGAGCAGTACTTC.